This passage covers 3 T cell receptor beta chains from one sample sequenced in a study of cytomegalovirus exposure and HLA in healthy donors. PCR amplification relied on 60 Vbeta primers (plus 13 Jbeta primers). This table comes from immunoSEQ multiplex PCR, and its TCRdb copy is limited to in-frame clones, with some not included. The sample consists of around 130,000 clones, 76% of them appearing once. Sequenced sample: PBMCs. The source is a man in his forties in good health and CMV-seronegative.

The chain has TRBV4-1 and TRBJ2-7; D is uncertain. Trimming cost V 0 bases and J 2 bases, with 11 bases left between them. Germline CDR1 MGHRA, CDR2 YSYEKL. This CDR3 has 15 residues. The CDR3, as DNA: TGCGCCAGCAGCCAAGAACCCCAGGCTACCTACGAGCAGTACTTC. Translated: CASSQEPQATYEQYF.

The J gene is TRBJ2-2, the V gene TRBV6-6, with TRBD2 identical over 9 bases. Germline V gene lookup returns CDR1 MNHNY and CDR2 SVGAGI (reference sequence). J was trimmed by 0 bases and V by 4 bases; bases with no gene match: 3. The CDR3 has 16 residues. The CDR3 region is CASSSTSGTNTGELFF. The DNA of the CDR3 is TGTGCCAGCAGTTCGACTAGCGGAACGAACACCGGGGAGCTGTTTTTT.

There are a few counts of this clone. The V gene is TRBV30, the J gene TRBJ2-2; 7 bases map to TRBD2. CDR1 is GTSNPN and CDR2 is SVGIG in the germline V gene (reference sequence). V trimming: 3 bases; J trimming: 7 bases; junction bases outside the gene matches: 5. CDR3 length equals 13 residues. The CDR3 DNA reads TGTGCCTGGAGCGGGACGGGGGGCGGGGAGCTGTTTTTT. It codes for CAWSGTGGGELFF.